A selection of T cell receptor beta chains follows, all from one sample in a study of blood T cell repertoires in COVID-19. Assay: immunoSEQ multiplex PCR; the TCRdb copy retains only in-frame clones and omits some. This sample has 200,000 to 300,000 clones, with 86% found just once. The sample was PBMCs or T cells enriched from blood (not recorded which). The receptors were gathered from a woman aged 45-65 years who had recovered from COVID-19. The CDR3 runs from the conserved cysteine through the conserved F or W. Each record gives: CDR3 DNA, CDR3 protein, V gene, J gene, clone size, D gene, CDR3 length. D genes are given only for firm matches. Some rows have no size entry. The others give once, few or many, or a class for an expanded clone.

cdr3_nt: TGTGCCAGCAGTTACGGGGCAGGGGTTTCCTATGGCTACACCTTC
cdr3_aa: CASSYGAGVSYGYTF
v_call: TRBV6-5
j_call: TRBJ1-2
clone_size: .
d_call: .
cdr3_length: 15

cdr3_nt: TGTGCCAGCAGTCTGACAGTAGCGGGGCACACCATATATTTT
cdr3_aa: CASSLTVAGHTIYF
v_call: TRBV28
j_call: TRBJ1-3
clone_size: .
d_call: .
cdr3_length: 14

cdr3_nt: TGTGCCAGCAGCCCGAATCCCGGGGGAGGGAATGAGCAGTTCTTC
cdr3_aa: CASSPNPGGGNEQFF
v_call: TRBV7-2
j_call: TRBJ2-1
clone_size: .
d_call: TRBD2
cdr3_length: 15

cdr3_nt: TGTGCCAGCAGAGGCGGATTAGCGGGGGTGCCCTACAATGAGCAGTTCTTC
cdr3_aa: CASRGGLAGVPYNEQFF
v_call: TRBV28
j_call: TRBJ2-1
clone_size: .
d_call: TRBD2
cdr3_length: 17

cdr3_nt: TGTGCCAGTAGGACGAGACAGAGGAACACTGAAGCTTTCTTT
cdr3_aa: CASRTRQRNTEAFF
v_call: TRBV19
j_call: TRBJ1-1
clone_size: .
d_call: .
cdr3_length: 14

cdr3_nt: TGTGCCAGCAGGCGGGGGGCTGATGAAAAACTGTTTTTT
cdr3_aa: CASRRGADEKLFF
v_call: TRBV27
j_call: TRBJ1-4
clone_size: .
d_call: .
cdr3_length: 13

cdr3_nt: TGTGCCAGTAGTCCTCGGACTAGCGGGAGGGTCTCGAACGAGCAGTACTTC
cdr3_aa: CASSPRTSGRVSNEQYF
v_call: TRBV19
j_call: TRBJ2-7
clone_size: .
d_call: TRBD2
cdr3_length: 17

cdr3_nt: TGTGCCAGTAACCTAGCGGTTACCTACAATGAGCAGTTCTTC
cdr3_aa: CASNLAVTYNEQFF
v_call: TRBV19
j_call: TRBJ2-1
clone_size: .
d_call: TRBD2
cdr3_length: 14

cdr3_nt: TGTGCCAGCAGTTGGGACTGGAGAGATACGCAGTATTTT
cdr3_aa: CASSWDWRDTQYF
v_call: TRBV28
j_call: TRBJ2-3
clone_size: .
d_call: .
cdr3_length: 13

cdr3_nt: TGTGCCAGCAGCAGACAGGGTGGAGTAGTTGGCCACACCATATATTTT
cdr3_aa: CASSRQGGVVGHTIYF
v_call: TRBV6-6
j_call: TRBJ1-3
clone_size: .
d_call: TRBD1
cdr3_length: 16

cdr3_nt: TGCGCCAGCAGTCAAGAGTGTAGAGGCTTCTTAACCTTC
cdr3_aa: CASSQECRGFLTF
v_call: TRBV23-1
j_call: TRBJ1-2
clone_size: .
d_call: .
cdr3_length: 13

cdr3_nt: TGTGCCAGCAGCGTGCAGGGGCAGAATGGCTACACCTTC
cdr3_aa: CASSVQGQNGYTF
v_call: TRBV9
j_call: TRBJ1-2
clone_size: .
d_call: .
cdr3_length: 13

cdr3_nt: TGTGCCAGCAGCCCCGGAGCGCAAGAGACCCAGTACTTC
cdr3_aa: CASSPGAQETQYF
v_call: TRBV6-4
j_call: TRBJ2-5
clone_size: .
d_call: .
cdr3_length: 13

cdr3_nt: TGTGCCAGCAGCACAGGAGGGACAGGGCGTTGGAATGGCTACACCTTC
cdr3_aa: CASSTGGTGRWNGYTF
v_call: TRBV7-2
j_call: TRBJ1-2
clone_size: .
d_call: TRBD1
cdr3_length: 16

cdr3_nt: TGTGCCAGTAGCGCTTCGGACAGGGGGCTCACCGGGGAGCTGTTTTTT
cdr3_aa: CASSASDRGLTGELFF
v_call: TRBV19
j_call: TRBJ2-2
clone_size: .
d_call: TRBD1
cdr3_length: 16

cdr3_nt: TGTGCCAGCAGCTCAAGACAGGGCTATGGCTACACCTTC
cdr3_aa: CASSSRQGYGYTF
v_call: TRBV9
j_call: TRBJ1-2
clone_size: .
d_call: TRBD1
cdr3_length: 13

cdr3_nt: TGTGCCTGGACCAAAGGGGGGAACACTGAAGCTTTCTTT
cdr3_aa: CAWTKGGNTEAFF
v_call: TRBV30
j_call: TRBJ1-1
clone_size: few
d_call: .
cdr3_length: 13

cdr3_nt: TGTGCCAGCAGCTCCCCGGGACAGGGAGGCGAGCAGTACTTC
cdr3_aa: CASSSPGQGGEQYF
v_call: TRBV7-9
j_call: TRBJ2-7
clone_size: .
d_call: TRBD1
cdr3_length: 14

cdr3_nt: TGTGCCAGCAGCACACAGGGCTGGCGACAGCCCCAGCATTTT
cdr3_aa: CASSTQGWRQPQHF
v_call: TRBV7-8
j_call: TRBJ1-5
clone_size: .
d_call: .
cdr3_length: 14

cdr3_nt: TGTGCCAGCAGCGTAGATGCGGGGTCTTGGAATACGCAGTATTTT
cdr3_aa: CASSVDAGSWNTQYF
v_call: TRBV9
j_call: TRBJ2-3
clone_size: .
d_call: .
cdr3_length: 15

cdr3_nt: TGTGCCAGCAGTCCACAGACAGGTGGTTTGGCTAACTATGGCTACACCTTC
cdr3_aa: CASSPQTGGLANYGYTF
v_call: TRBV28
j_call: TRBJ1-2
clone_size: .
d_call: .
cdr3_length: 17

cdr3_nt: TGTGCCAGCCGGGACAACTCTGGGGCCAACGTCCTGACTTTC
cdr3_aa: CASRDNSGANVLTF
v_call: TRBV27
j_call: TRBJ2-6
clone_size: .
d_call: .
cdr3_length: 14

cdr3_nt: TGTGCCAGCAGCTTAGCGGGCAGGATTAATTCACCCCTCCACTTT
cdr3_aa: CASSLAGRINSPLHF
v_call: TRBV7-2
j_call: TRBJ1-6
clone_size: .
d_call: .
cdr3_length: 15

cdr3_nt: TGTGCCAGCAGTTTCCAGAAGGGGGTGGGGAAAACTGAAGCTTTCTTT
cdr3_aa: CASSFQKGVGKTEAFF
v_call: TRBV28
j_call: TRBJ1-1
clone_size: many
d_call: .
cdr3_length: 16

cdr3_nt: TGCAGCGCCCGGGAGGGACACATGAACACTGAAGCTTTCTTT
cdr3_aa: CSAREGHMNTEAFF
v_call: TRBV29-1
j_call: TRBJ1-1
clone_size: .
d_call: .
cdr3_length: 14

cdr3_nt: TGTGCCATCAGTGAGTTAACGGGGGGGAGCTCCTACAATGAGCAGTTCTTC
cdr3_aa: CAISELTGGSSYNEQFF
v_call: TRBV10-3
j_call: TRBJ2-1
clone_size: .
d_call: TRBD2
cdr3_length: 17

cdr3_nt: TGTGCCAGCAGTTATAGGAGACGCCTCACTGAAGCTTTCTTT
cdr3_aa: CASSYRRRLTEAFF
v_call: TRBV27
j_call: TRBJ1-1
clone_size: .
d_call: .
cdr3_length: 14

cdr3_nt: TGTGCCAGCAGCTTAGAACAGGGGGCAAGTACGCAGTATTTT
cdr3_aa: CASSLEQGASTQYF
v_call: TRBV7-9
j_call: TRBJ2-3
clone_size: .
d_call: TRBD1
cdr3_length: 14

cdr3_nt: TGTGCCAGCACCCGACTAGCGGGAGGGCCCTCCTACAATGAGCAGTTCTTC
cdr3_aa: CASTRLAGGPSYNEQFF
v_call: TRBV28
j_call: TRBJ2-1
clone_size: .
d_call: TRBD2
cdr3_length: 17